This T cell receptor (beta chain) was recovered during a study of blood T cell repertoires in COVID-19. Turning to the study itself: COVID-19 samples collected from the United States, Italy and Spain covered acute and convalescent phases.

In the study's own analysis: The assay estimated nucleated cells by amplifying reference gene primers. Sequencing used immunoSEQ multiplex PCR; TCRdb keeps in-frame clones, though not all of them. V, J and clone size reflect that table, while D and trimming were determined from the DNA. Of some 290,000 clones in the sample, 85% to 90% are singletons; the top ten hold roughly 2.9%. Recruited during active infection, patients (from Seattle) were subsequently followed longitudinally. The CDR3 spans 16 residues. The V and J ends lost 7 bases and 0 bases, in that order; junction bases with no gene match: 9. CDR1 is MDHEN, CDR2 SYDVKM, per germline.

Sequenced sample: peripheral blood. V gene TRBV28 combines with J gene TRBJ2-3; TRBD2 matches at 8 bases. This receptor was taken from a woman aged 25 to 45 with COVID-19, enrolled during active disease. The CDR3 region is CASTSGASGSTDTQYF. As DNA, the CDR3 is TGTGCCAGCACTTCGGGGGCTAGCGGGAGCACAGATACGCAGTATTTT.